The TCR beta chain described here comes from a study of blood T cell repertoires in COVID-19. Turning to the study itself: Acute-phase and convalescent COVID-19 samples originated in the United States, Italy and Spain.

Study members were between roughly 18 and 90 years old and lived in approximately 25 US regions. Each participant's cohort was designated according to participant-reported clinical history. Trimming took 4 bases from V and 8 from J, leaving 8 bases between them. CDR1 is MDHEN and CDR2 is SYDVKM in the germline V gene. The CDR3 is 11 residues long. How the authors handled the data: For nucleated cells, counts were estimated from reference gene primer amplification. Assay: immunoSEQ multiplex PCR; the TCRdb copy retains only in-frame clones and omits some. V, J and clone size were drawn from that table, and D and trimming were deduced from the DNA. The sample contains 150,000 to 200,000 clones, 75% to 85% of which appear only once.

The chain joins TRBV28 to TRBJ1-1; D uncertain. The receptor's source is a woman between 50 and 59 years old with acute COVID-19. Material: PBMCs or T cells enriched from blood (not recorded which). CDR3 nucleotides: TGTGCCAGCAGTTCACAATTGGAAGCTTTCTTT. Its protein product is CASSSQLEAFF.